The 14 T cell receptor beta chains in this list originate from one sample, sequenced in a study of Ad26.COV2.S vaccination and SARS-CoV-2 variants. Using immunoSEQ multiplex PCR, the repertoire was profiled, and TCRdb retains in-frame clones only, with some absent. Of roughly 140,000 clones listed, around 86% are singletons. The sequences come from peripheral blood, collected after recovery from COVID-19. All receptors derive from a human donor who had recovered from COVID-19.

J is TRBJ1-4 and V is TRBV4-3, with D unclear. The ends were cut back, 1 base at V and 8 bases at J, with 17 bases in the middle. Germline CDR1 LGHNA, CDR2 YSLEER. This CDR3 comprises 16 residues. For the CDR3, the DNA is TGCGCCAGCAGCCAAGCACAGCAGGTTTTGGGGGAAAAACTGTTTTTT. It translates to CASSQAQQVLGEKLFF.

The chain combines TRBV4-1 with TRBJ2-4, with a tentative D call TRBD2 (6 bases). With 1 base removed from V and 7 bases from J, the gap between germline ends came to 11 bases. The CDR3 is 14 residues long. The germline V gene encodes CDR1 MGHRA and CDR2 YSYEKL. The CDR3 is CASSQGSGGNIQYF. CDR3 coding DNA: TGCGCCAGCAGCCAAGGCAGTGGGGGGAACATTCAGTACTTC.

The chain combines TRBV3-1 (or the pseudogene TRBV3-2) with TRBJ1-4; D might be TRBD1 (6 bases). Germline CDR1 and CDR2: LGHDT and YNNKEL (reference sequence). The CDR3 length is 15 residues. Trimming left V 3 bases short and J 4 bases short, with 12 bases between. Here the CDR3 reads CASSHDDRHNEKLFF. In DNA form, the CDR3 reads TGTGCCAGCAGCCACGATGACAGGCATAATGAAAAACTGTTTTTT.

The J gene is TRBJ1-6, the V gene TRBV10-3; 12 bases line up with TRBD1. J lost 8 bases, V lost 2 bases, and 4 bases had no gene match. This CDR3 comprises 16 residues. Germline CDR1 ENHRY, CDR2 SYGVKD. CDR3 protein: CAISEEGTGGDSPLHF. The CDR3 DNA is TGTGCCATCAGTGAGGAGGGGACAGGGGGCGATTCACCCCTCCACTTT.

This chain connects TRBV6-5 to TRBJ1-1; the D gene is possibly TRBD1 (5 bases). From germline, CDR1 is MNHEY and CDR2 SVGAGI. V was trimmed by 11 bases and J by 10 bases, leaving 23 bases between them. The CDR3 is 13 amino acids. CDR3 in amino acids: CAGGIGTPWGAFF. The CDR3 DNA is TGTGCCGGGGGTATTGGGACCCCTTGGGGAGCTTTCTTT.

V usage is TRBV7-2 and J usage is TRBJ2-7; tentatively, D is TRBD1 (6 bases). V lost 5 bases to trimming and J lost 6 bases, with 20 bases between them. The CDR3 runs to 15 residues. The germline CDR1 and CDR2 sequences are SGHTA and FQGNSA. The CDR3 DNA reads TGTGCCAGCAGCACCGACGGACAGTCGGTAGGCGAGCAGTACTTC. Translated, it gives CASSTDGQSVGEQYF.

The genes are TRBV3-1 (or the pseudogene TRBV3-2) and TRBJ2-6; no clear D gene. The CDR3 spans 16 residues. Germline V gene sequence: CDR1 LGHDT, CDR2 YNNKEL (reference sequence). V dropped 5 bases and J dropped 0 bases, with 11 bases sitting between them. CDR3 in DNA: TGTGCCAGCAGCTATAAGGGCTCCTCTGGGGCCAACGTCCTGACTTTC. Translated, it gives CASSYKGSSGANVLTF.

This chain uses TRBV6-1 with TRBJ1-1; no reliable D call. V lost 2 bases, J lost 1 base, and 11 bases lay in between. The CDR3 runs to 15 residues. Germline CDR1 and CDR2: MNHNS and SASEGT. The CDR3 coding sequence is TGTGCCAGCAGTGAATGGAGGGAGGCGAACACTGAAGCTTTCTTT. This encodes CASSEWREANTEAFF.

This chain joins TRBV29-1 and TRBJ2-3, with TRBD2 matching 8 bases. V shed 4 bases, J shed 2 bases, and the junction held 5 bases outside the gene matches. Looked up from germline, CDR1 is SQVTM and CDR2 is ANQGSEA. This CDR3 is built from 14 residues. The CDR3 is CSVGIAGITDTQYF. The CDR3 region has the DNA TGCAGCGTTGGGATAGCGGGGATCACAGATACGCAGTATTTT.

This clone has a handful of counts. The CDR3: CASSIDEAFF. The CDR3 region has the DNA TGTGCCAGCAGCATTGATGAAGCTTTCTTT. The chain recombines TRBV21-1 with TRBJ1-1. TRBV21-1 is an annotated pseudogene. The CDR3 is 10 amino acids.

The chain links TRBV27 to TRBJ1-2; 12 bases agree with TRBD1. CDR1 and CDR2 from the germline V gene are MNHEY and SMNVEV (reference sequence). CDR3 length: 14 amino acids. V lost 5 bases, J lost 7 bases, and 5 bases stayed unmatched. The CDR3 loop reads CASSPGQGAPGYTF. The DNA of the CDR3 is TGTGCCAGCAGTCCGGGACAGGGGGCGCCTGGCTACACCTTC.

This chain links TRBV5-5 with TRBJ1-1; possible D gene TRBD1, 5 bases. Germline V lookup: CDR1 SGHKS, CDR2 YYEKEE (reference sequence). The CDR3 totals 13 residues. Trimming left V 4 bases short and J 5 bases short, with 12 bases between. The CDR3 sequence is CASSRLGETEAFF. In nucleotides, the CDR3 is TGTGCCAGCAGCCGTTTGGGGGAGACTGAAGCTTTCTTT.

This clone was seen just once. The chain's CDR3 is CASGVGGSRETQYF. CDR3 sequence (DNA): TGTGCCAGTGGGGTCGGGGGCAGTCGGGAGACCCAGTACTTC. The chain carries TRBV19 and TRBJ2-5; D possibly matches TRBD1 or TRBD2 (6 bases each). The CDR3 is 14 amino acids. Between the trimmed V and J ends, which lost 8 bases and 5 bases, there was a span of 18 bases. CDR1 LNHDA and CDR2 SQIVND come from the germline V gene (reference sequence).

The rearrangement joins TRBV5-6 to TRBJ1-2, with TRBD1 matching 7 bases. Unmatched junction bases numbered 8, after V lost 5 bases and J lost 1 base. Germline V gene sequence: CDR1 SGHDT, CDR2 YYEEEE. This CDR3 contains 15 residues. The CDR3 DNA is TGTGCCAGCAGAGAGGGACAGATTCATAACTATGGCTACACCTTC. Its translation: CASREGQIHNYGYTF. The variable domain in full, completed from reference TRBV5-6 and TRBJ1-2, reads DAGVTQSPTHLIKTRGQQVTLRCSPKSGHDTVSWYQQALGQGPQFIFQYYEEEERQRGNFPDRFSGHQFPNYSSELNVNALLLGDSALYLCASREGQIHNYGYTFGSGTRLTVV.